This TCR beta chain was identified during a study of cytomegalovirus exposure and HLA in healthy donors. V lost 0 bases, J lost 6 bases, and 9 bases stayed unmatched. CDR3 length: 16 amino acids. Germline lookup yields CDR1 SGDLS and CDR2 YYNGEE. Vbeta (60) and Jbeta (13) primers were used in the PCR. As handled by the study authors: Unique TCR beta chains numbered approximately 76 million in a later analysis, with around 12 million shared. Sequencing used immunoSEQ multiplex PCR; TCRdb keeps in-frame clones, though not all of them. V and J calls and clone size are as listed in that table; D and trimming were resolved from the DNA. The table has some 180,000 clones, roughly four fifths seen once.

The rearrangement uses TRBV9 and TRBJ1-2; TRBD1 matches 9 bases. Sequences were obtained from PBMCs. This sequence originates from a man aged 18-30 years in good health and CMV-seronegative. CDR3 region: CASSVVQGAVGHGYTF. The CDR3 bases are TGTGCCAGCAGCGTAGTACAGGGGGCGGTCGGCCATGGCTACACCTTC.